This T cell receptor (beta chain) derives from a study of T cell responses to AZD1222 COVID-19 vaccine. Data came from immunoSEQ multiplex PCR; TCRdb stores just in-frame clones and leaves some out. The table records about 120,000 clones, roughly 88% of them present only once. On this clone: Its antigen is unknown.

Study conclusions and caveats: Clonal diversity may have been underestimated, and the donors were mostly white British, with more females than males.

V was trimmed by 0 bases and J by 3 bases, leaving 15 bases between them. This CDR3 comprises 17 residues. In germline, CDR1 is SGHNT, CDR2 YENEEA. This chain joins TRBV11-3 and TRBJ1-3; D might be TRBD1 (6 bases). The receptor was isolated from an adult in good health. The sample was peripheral blood, taken on day 0 of AZD1222 vaccination. Here the CDR3 reads CASSLDRMGAIGNTIYF. For the CDR3, the DNA is TGTGCCAGCAGCTTAGATCGTATGGGGGCGATTGGAAACACCATATATTTT. The full variable domain, completed using reference TRBV11-3 and TRBJ1-3, is EAGVVQSPRYKIIEKKQPVAFWCNPISGHNTLYWYLQNLGQGPELLIRYENEEAVDDSQLPKDRFSAERLKGVDSTLKIQPAELGDSAVYLCASSLDRMGAIGNTIYFGEGSWLTVV.